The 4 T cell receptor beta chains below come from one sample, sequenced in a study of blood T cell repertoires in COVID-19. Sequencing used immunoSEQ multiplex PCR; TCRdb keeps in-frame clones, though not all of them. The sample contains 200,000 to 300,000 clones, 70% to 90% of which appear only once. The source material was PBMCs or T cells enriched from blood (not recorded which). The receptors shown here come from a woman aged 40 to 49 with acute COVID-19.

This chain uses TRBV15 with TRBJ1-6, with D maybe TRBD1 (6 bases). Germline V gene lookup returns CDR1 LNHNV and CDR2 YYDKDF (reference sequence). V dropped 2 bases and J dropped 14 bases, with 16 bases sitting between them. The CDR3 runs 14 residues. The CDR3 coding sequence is TGTGCCACCAGCAGACTCGGGGGCAGCGGGACCCTCCACTTT. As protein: CATSRLGGSGTLHF. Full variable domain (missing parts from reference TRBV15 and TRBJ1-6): DAMVIQNPRYQVTQFGKPVTLSCSQTLNHNVMYWYQQKSSQAPKLLFHYYDKDFNNEADTPDNFQSRRPNTSFCFLDIRSPGLGDTAMYLCATSRLGGSGTLHFGNGTRLTVT.

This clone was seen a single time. The CDR3 nucleotides are TGTGCCAGCAGCTTAACCCAGTCAAATGAAAAACTGTTTTTT. It encodes CASSLTQSNEKLFF. The chain has TRBV7-9 and TRBJ1-4, with unresolved D. Trimming left V 2 bases short and J 5 bases short, with 9 bases between. The CDR3 is made up of 14 amino acids. Germline loops: CDR1 SEHNR, CDR2 FQNEAQ (reference sequence).

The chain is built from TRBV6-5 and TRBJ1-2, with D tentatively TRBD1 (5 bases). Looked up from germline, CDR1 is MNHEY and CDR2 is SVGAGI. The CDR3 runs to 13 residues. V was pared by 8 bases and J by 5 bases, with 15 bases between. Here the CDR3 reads CASGAREAYGYTF. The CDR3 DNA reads TGTGCCAGCGGGGCCAGGGAGGCTTATGGCTACACCTTC.

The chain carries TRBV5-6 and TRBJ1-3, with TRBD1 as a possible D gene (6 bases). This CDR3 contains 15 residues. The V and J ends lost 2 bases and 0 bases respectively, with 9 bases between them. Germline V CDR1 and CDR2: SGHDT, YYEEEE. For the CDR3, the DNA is TGTGCCAGCAGCTTTGGACAGTTCTCTGGAAACACCATATATTTT. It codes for CASSFGQFSGNTIYF.